Each of the 7 T cell receptor beta chains below was sequenced from the same sample in a study of blood T cell repertoires in COVID-19. Repertoires were generated with immunoSEQ multiplex PCR, while TCRdb's copy carries only in-frame clones and drops some. The sample consists of about 130,000 clones, approximately 83% of them appearing once. Material: peripheral blood. Receptors were obtained from a woman in her forties or fifties with acute or convalescent COVID-19.

This chain links TRBV6-6 with TRBJ1-2, with unresolved D. This CDR3 region has 11 residues. Looked up from germline, CDR1 is MNHNY and CDR2 is SVGAGI (reference sequence). The ends were cut back, 6 bases at V and 6 bases at J, with 8 bases in the middle. CDR3 protein: CASRTGDGYTF. For the CDR3, the DNA is TGTGCCAGCAGAACCGGGGATGGCTACACCTTC.

The chain is built from TRBV2 and TRBJ1-1; D is perhaps TRBD1 (6 bases). The CDR3 loop spans 16 amino acids. Germline assignment: CDR1 SNHLY and CDR2 FYNNEI. V was pared by 8 bases and J by 0 bases, with 19 bases between. CDR3: CASEVKPGVMNTEAFF. As DNA, the CDR3 is TGTGCCAGCGAGGTAAAGCCAGGGGTAATGAACACTGAAGCTTTCTTT.

The V and J genes are TRBV2 and TRBJ1-2; TRBD1 agrees at 8 bases. The germline gives CDR1 SNHLY, CDR2 FYNNEI. V shed 3 bases and J 3 bases; nucleotides not matched to a gene: 15. The CDR3 runs to 18 residues. The CDR3 DNA sequence: TGTGCCAGCAGTGACAGAATGGCTCGGGACAGGACTTACTATGGCTACACCTTC. Amino acids: CASSDRMARDRTYYGYTF.

The gene calls are TRBV3-1 (or the pseudogene TRBV3-2) and TRBJ1-6; D call uncertain. The CDR3 spans 14 residues. With 4 bases removed from V and 5 bases from J, the gap between germline ends came to 9 bases. CDR1 is LGHDT, CDR2 YNNKEL, per germline (reference sequence). CDR3 loop: CASSPTLHNSPLHF. The CDR3 nucleotides are TGTGCCAGCAGCCCAACACTACATAATTCACCCCTCCACTTT.

This clone was found once. This chain uses TRBV5-1 with TRBJ1-1; weak D call: TRBD1 (6 bases). CDR1 SGHRS and CDR2 YFSETQ come from the germline V gene. Trimming left V 0 bases short and J 8 bases short, with 20 bases between. This CDR3 has 16 residues. CDR3: CASSLAAGQGLGEAFF. CDR3 nucleotide sequence: TGCGCCAGCAGCTTGGCTGCCGGGCAGGGGCTGGGAGAAGCTTTCTTT. The entire variable domain, with the rest obtained from reference TRBV5-1 and TRBJ1-1, is as follows: KAGVTQTPRYLIKTRGQQVTLSCSPISGHRSVSWYQQTPGQGLQFLFEYFSETQRNKGNFPGRFSGRQFSNSRSEMNVSTLELGDSALYLCASSLAAGQGLGEAFFGQGTRLTVV.

This chain connects TRBV12-5 to TRBJ2-3; 7 bases are a match to TRBD1. Germline loops: CDR1 LGHNT, CDR2 FRNRAP. The V and J ends lost 2 bases and 5 bases, in that order; junction bases with no gene match: 10. The CDR3 covers 16 residues. The DNA of the CDR3 is TGTGCTAGTGGTTTGTCTGACAGGGTTTTAGGAGATACGCAGTATTTT. Its protein is CASGLSDRVLGDTQYF.

The chain joins TRBV6-5 to TRBJ1-2, with D perhaps TRBD1 (6 bases). The CDR3 runs 14 residues. V gave up 4 bases and J gave up 3 bases, with 12 bases separating them. Germline CDR1 MNHEY, CDR2 SVGAGI. CDR3 sequence: CASSLGGYDYGYTF. The DNA for the CDR3 is TGTGCCAGCAGTTTAGGGGGATATGACTATGGCTACACCTTC.